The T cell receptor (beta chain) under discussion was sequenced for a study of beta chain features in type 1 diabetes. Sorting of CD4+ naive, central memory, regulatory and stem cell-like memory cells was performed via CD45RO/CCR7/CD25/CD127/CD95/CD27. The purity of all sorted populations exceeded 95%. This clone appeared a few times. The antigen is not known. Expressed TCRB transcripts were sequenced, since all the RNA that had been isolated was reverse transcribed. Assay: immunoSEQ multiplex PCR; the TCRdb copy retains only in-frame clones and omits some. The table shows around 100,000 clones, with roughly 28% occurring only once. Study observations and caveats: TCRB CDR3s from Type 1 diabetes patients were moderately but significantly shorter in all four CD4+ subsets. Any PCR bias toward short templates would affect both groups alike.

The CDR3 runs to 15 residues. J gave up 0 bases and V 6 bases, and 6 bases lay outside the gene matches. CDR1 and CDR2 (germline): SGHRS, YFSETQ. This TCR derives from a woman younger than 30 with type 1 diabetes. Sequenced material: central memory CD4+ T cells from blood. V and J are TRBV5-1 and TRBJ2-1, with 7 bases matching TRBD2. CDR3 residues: CASTNGGVSYNEQFF. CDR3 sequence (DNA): TGCGCCAGCACCAATGGGGGGGTCTCCTACAATGAGCAGTTCTTC.